A selection of T cell receptor beta chains follows, all from one sample in a study of T cells in localized non-small cell lung cancer. Assay used: immunoSEQ multiplex PCR; TCRdb lists only in-frame clones, some missing. The repertoire has around 26,000 clones, less than 95% of them found once; the top ten carry 4% to 5%. The sequences come from peripheral blood, collected before any cancer treatment. The receptors derive from a female donor at least 60 years old with stage II squamous cell lung carcinoma. The CDR3 runs from the conserved cysteine through the conserved F or W. Fields, in order: V gene, CDR3 protein.

v_call: TRBV6-5
cdr3_aa: CASRGQGNYGYTF

v_call: TRBV7-2
cdr3_aa: CASSLALAGGPVQETQYF

v_call: TRBV28
cdr3_aa: CASSFDFRETQYF

v_call: TRBV20-1
cdr3_aa: CSAPAVQGLPF

v_call: TRBV14
cdr3_aa: CASSQGGDTQYF

v_call: TRBV18
cdr3_aa: CASSPDTGELFF

v_call: TRBV5-5
cdr3_aa: CASSLGRGTSGRNEQFF

v_call: TRBV5-6
cdr3_aa: CASSLFAGGPQETQYF

v_call: TRBV15
cdr3_aa: CATSRAYSGGYTF

v_call: TRBV5-4
cdr3_aa: CASSLQHPGPSREQYF

v_call: TRBV10-3
cdr3_aa: CAIRPQAGGETQYF

v_call: TRBV30
cdr3_aa: CAGDTGPRYGYTF

v_call: TRBV5-1
cdr3_aa: CASSLAAGRDTQYF

v_call: TRBV28
cdr3_aa: CASSLPQYQPQHF

v_call: TRBV7-9
cdr3_aa: CASTTSGPTDTQYF

v_call: TRBV18
cdr3_aa: CASSPELDYEQYF

v_call: TRBV5-1
cdr3_aa: CASSLGTGTYEQYF

v_call: TRBV19
cdr3_aa: CASSSRGGYNEQFF

v_call: TRBV11-1
cdr3_aa: CASSSTDRVNTEAFF

v_call: TRBV5-1
cdr3_aa: CASSLDGEGSPLHF

v_call: TRBV5-1
cdr3_aa: CASSLGDTYNSPLHF

v_call: TRBV9
cdr3_aa: CASSVGVGKGGNTIYF

v_call: TRBV4-1
cdr3_aa: CASSGGTVYTEAFF

v_call: TRBV18
cdr3_aa: CASSVRLAGETGELFF

v_call: TRBV2
cdr3_aa: CASSEGDRRRTEAFF

v_call: TRBV5-4
cdr3_aa: CASSLFTGGNTIYF

v_call: TRBV15
cdr3_aa: CATSRVPEYSNQPQHF

v_call: TRBV5-6
cdr3_aa: CASSFPWLKIQETQYF

v_call: TRBV29-1
cdr3_aa: CSLETGGDNEQFF

v_call: TRBV19
cdr3_aa: CASSPGQGGYGYTF

v_call: TRBV4-3
cdr3_aa: CASSQAQTRSLGSGYTF

v_call: TRBV9
cdr3_aa: CASSGGLRDDGEQYF

v_call: TRBV28
cdr3_aa: CASTLPRQGGIGNQPQHF

v_call: TRBV6-5
cdr3_aa: CASSFQGLGYEQYF

v_call: TRBV6-6
cdr3_aa: CASSYAGGGTGELFF

v_call: TRBV30
cdr3_aa: CAVGPEGGTQYF

v_call: TRBV2
cdr3_aa: CASRTGGFYGYTF

v_call: TRBV19
cdr3_aa: CASSGTNLYGYTF

v_call: TRBV5-4
cdr3_aa: CASSEDSQRSYEQYF

v_call: TRBV19
cdr3_aa: CASSSQDRGSNQPQHF

v_call: TRBV19
cdr3_aa: CASSIGERPPHEQYF

v_call: TRBV7-6
cdr3_aa: CASSSTGNSLFF

v_call: TRBV14
cdr3_aa: CASSHPQNEQFF

v_call: TRBV6-5
cdr3_aa: CASSYTLGAQLYGYTF

v_call: TRBV19
cdr3_aa: CASSIVQGVTEAFF

v_call: TRBV30
cdr3_aa: CAWRKYEQYF

v_call: TRBV2
cdr3_aa: CASSGDTNTEAFF

v_call: TRBV27
cdr3_aa: CASSYFRGLDKGYEQYF

v_call: TRBV6-5
cdr3_aa: CASSYDWTGWEAFF

v_call: TRBV6-6
cdr3_aa: CASSFSSPGYEQYF

v_call: TRBV6-6
cdr3_aa: CASSRYYSGNTIYF

v_call: TRBV29-1
cdr3_aa: CSVRMRQTNTEAFF

v_call: TRBV4-1
cdr3_aa: CASSPPRDGGGVYEQYF

v_call: TRBV12-5
cdr3_aa: CASARGQTNTGELFF

v_call: TRBV28
cdr3_aa: CASSLPGVIGISNTGELFF

v_call: TRBV6-1
cdr3_aa: CASSWTSGSINEQFF

v_call: TRBV5-4
cdr3_aa: CASSARTSGADEQFF